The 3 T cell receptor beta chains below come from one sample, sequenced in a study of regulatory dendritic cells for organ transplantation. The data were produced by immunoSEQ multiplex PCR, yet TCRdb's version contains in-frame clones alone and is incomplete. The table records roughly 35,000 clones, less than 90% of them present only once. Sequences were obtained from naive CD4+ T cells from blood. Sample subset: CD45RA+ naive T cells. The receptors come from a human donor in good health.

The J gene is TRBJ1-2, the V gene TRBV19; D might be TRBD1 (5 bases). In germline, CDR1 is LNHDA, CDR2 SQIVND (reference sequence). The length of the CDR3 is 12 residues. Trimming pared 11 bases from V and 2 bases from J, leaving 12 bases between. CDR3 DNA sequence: TGTGCCGTGGCTCGACAGAACTATGGCTACACCTTC. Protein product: CAVARQNYGYTF.

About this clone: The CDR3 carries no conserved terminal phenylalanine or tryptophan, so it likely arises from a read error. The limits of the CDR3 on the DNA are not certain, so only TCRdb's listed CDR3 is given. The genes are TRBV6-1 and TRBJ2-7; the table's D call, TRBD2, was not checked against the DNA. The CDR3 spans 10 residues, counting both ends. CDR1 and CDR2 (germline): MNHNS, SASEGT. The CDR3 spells CASGRGRLHI.

CDR3 DNA: TGTGCCAGCAGTTTCCCGACCGCAACAGGGAACGACGAATCGAACACCGGGGAGCTGTTTTTT. It is translated as CASSFPTATGNDESNTGELFF. The genes are TRBV27 and TRBJ2-2; tentatively, D is TRBD1 (6 bases). V lost 3 bases and J lost 0, with 26 bases in between. Per the germline V gene, CDR1 is MNHEY and CDR2 is SMNVEV (reference sequence). The CDR3 sequence is 21 residues long.